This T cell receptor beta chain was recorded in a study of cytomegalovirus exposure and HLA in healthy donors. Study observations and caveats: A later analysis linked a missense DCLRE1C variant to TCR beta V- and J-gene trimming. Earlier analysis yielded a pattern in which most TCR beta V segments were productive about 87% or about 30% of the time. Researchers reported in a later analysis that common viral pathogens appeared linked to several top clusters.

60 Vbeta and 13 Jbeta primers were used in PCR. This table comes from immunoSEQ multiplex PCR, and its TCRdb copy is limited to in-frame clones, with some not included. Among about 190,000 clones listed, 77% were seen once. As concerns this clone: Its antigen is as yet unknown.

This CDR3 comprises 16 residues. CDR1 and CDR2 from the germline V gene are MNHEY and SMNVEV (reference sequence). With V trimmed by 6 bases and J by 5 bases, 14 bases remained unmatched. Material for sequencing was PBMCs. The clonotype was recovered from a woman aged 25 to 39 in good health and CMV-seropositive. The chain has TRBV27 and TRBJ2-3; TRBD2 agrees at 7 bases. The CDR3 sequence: CASSHSQTGGLDTQYF. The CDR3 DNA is TGTGCCAGCAGCCATTCTCAGACGGGAGGCCTAGATACGCAGTATTTT.